These T cell receptor beta chains were read from a single sample in a study of cytomegalovirus exposure and HLA in healthy donors. The repertoire was sequenced with immunoSEQ multiplex PCR; TCRdb's copy has only in-frame clones and lacks some. The sample shows 130,000 or so clones, about four fifths of them seen only once. Source material: PBMCs. These receptors were taken from a woman in her 50s in good health and CMV-seropositive. CDR3s leave out the opening cysteine and the closing phenylalanine or tryptophan. Each record gives: V gene, J gene, CDR3 protein.

>TRBV13|TRBJ1-2
ASSFPTSGTGGEGYT
>TRBV2|TRBJ1-5
ASSDQGGNQPQH
>TRBV18|TRBJ2-5
ASSPWDRGETQY
>TRBV2|TRBJ1-4
ATGTEREKLF
>TRBV5-6|TRBJ2-7
ASSLTATLSYEQY
>TRBV11-2|TRBJ2-7
ASQNGRASGSHEQY
>TRBV30|TRBJ1-2
AWIVHGQGWNGYT
>TRBV6-1|TRBJ1-5
ASSGAGSGQPQH
>TRBV7-8|TRBJ1-1
ASSPRRTAQRDEAF
>TRBV2|TRBJ2-3
ASTEDSTDTQY
>TRBV25-1|TRBJ1-1
ASSELGGRFTEAF
>TRBV7-2|TRBJ2-5
ASSPLSGETQY
>TRBV9|TRBJ1-1
ASTTTGAGTEAF
>TRBV7-2|TRBJ2-7
ASSRTSGGLYEQY
>TRBV13|TRBJ1-3
ASSLGPPGAGNTIY
>TRBV7-9|TRBJ1-1
ASSILTGANTEAF
>TRBV6-5|TRBJ1-1
ASSYSPGVTTEAF
>TRBV7-2|TRBJ1-1
ASSLAPGQGGGEAF
>TRBV5-1|TRBJ2-7
ASSLAVGSSYEQY
>TRBV9|TRBJ2-1
ASSVATGSYNEQF
>TRBV5-4|TRBJ2-3
ASSLGRDRYTDTQY
>TRBV19|TRBJ2-5
ASSIDGEGETQY
>TRBV4-2|TRBJ1-5
ASSQSPDRGSQPQH
>TRBV30|TRBJ2-2
AASPSLAGGGELF
>TRBV5-1|TRBJ2-5
ASSRGGEQETQY
>TRBV4-3|TRBJ1-6
ASSQTGFNSPLH
>TRBV4-3|TRBJ1-1
ASSQEFPKNTEAF
>TRBV2|TRBJ2-5
ASSVNYWGGQETQY
>TRBV9|TRBJ1-6
ASKWSAEQGWNSPLH
>TRBV7-2|TRBJ2-3
ASSLGGGRADTQY
>TRBV7-2|TRBJ2-7
ASRAGAGLYEQY
>TRBV19|TRBJ1-2
ASSVQPGQPYGYT
>TRBV4-3|TRBJ1-4
ASSQHFRGEKLF
>TRBV7-9|TRBJ1-5
ASSAGTDNQPQH
>TRBV25-1|TRBJ1-3
ASTGGKNTIY
>TRBV5-1|TRBJ2-5
ASSLMSRGGEETQY
>TRBV11-1|TRBJ1-1
ASSLAGHLNTEAF
>TRBV30|TRBJ1-2
AWSGTGTGQLLRYGYT
>TRBV27|TRBJ1-2
ASGFLGDYGYT
>TRBV2|TRBJ1-1
ASRTGQSNTEAF
>TRBV6-5|TRBJ1-5
ASRGGQGSQPQH
>TRBV6-1|TRBJ2-1
ASSEFGTGPPYNEQF
>TRBV5-1|TRBJ2-3
ASSQGLAAISTDTQY
>TRBV1|TRBJ1-3
TSSQPPETGGSRGNTIY
>TRBV2|TRBJ1-1
ASWRTGDAEAF
>TRBV11-2|TRBJ2-7
ASSRGRVGEQY
>TRBV4-2|TRBJ1-4
ASSQDRGFKGKLF
>TRBV18|TRBJ1-5
ASSPIGDSNQPQH
>TRBV28|TRBJ1-1
ASSFNRNTEAF
>TRBV4-1|TRBJ1-3
ASSQVVTPEGNTIY
>TRBV10-1|TRBJ2-3
ASSELGDHNRSGTDTQY
>TRBV6-1|TRBJ2-7
ASSGGWGAALSYEQY
>TRBV4-2|TRBJ1-4
ASSQETGKLF